The present entry profiles one TCR beta chain with its context. CDR1 is MNHEY and CDR2 is SVGAGI in the germline V gene. This CDR3 spans 14 amino acids. Trimming took 5 bases from V and 7 from J, leaving 17 bases between them. The data were produced by immunoSEQ multiplex PCR, yet TCRdb's version contains in-frame clones alone and is incomplete. The table shows some 120,000 clones, with over 90% occurring only once. The record originates from a study of control samples from healthy donors and cancer patients. The source of this sequence is a man aged 25-40 years in good health. Specimen: blood. The V and J genes are TRBV6-5 and TRBJ1-1; a weak D match, TRBD1 (6 bases). CDR3 nucleotides: TGTGCCAGCAGTCGACAGGTCTTCCCTGTTGAAGCTTTCTTT. It yields the protein CASSRQVFPVEAFF.